This TCR beta chain emerged from a study of T-cell reconstitution after alpha-beta-depleted transplantation in children. Study-level points and caveats: Surviving recipient T cells and thymic progenitors produced the high day-60 TCRbeta diversity seen in some patients. Newly generated T cells supplied most T-cell counts and diversity one year post-transplant.

Comment on this clonotype: Its specificity is not known.

Unique molecular identifiers were incorporated when the TCRbeta library was constructed. TCRdb used MiXCR to reprocess the PCR reads, holding one entry per CDR3 protein. Found here are 60,000 to 85,000 distinct CDR3 sequences, 15% to 20% of them singletons; the top ten hold around half. The J segment lost 0 bases and the V segment lost 1 base, leaving 4 bases of the junction unmatched. CDR1 is MGHRA, CDR2 YSYEKL, per germline. The CDR3 contains 16 residues. V usage is TRBV4-1 and J usage is TRBJ2-7, with 9 bases identical to TRBD2. The sequenced sample was PBMCs, mostly from graft donor cells, obtained 360 days after TCRalphabeta/CD19-depleted stem cell transplant. This TCR came from a male patient aged 2 to 9 who had a stem cell transplant for acute lymphoblastic leukemia, so the T cells may come from the graft donor. In DNA, the CDR3 is TGCGCCAGCAGCCAAGTAGAAGCGGGGGGCTCCTACGAGCAGTACTTC. Its translation is CASSQVEAGGSYEQYF.